This T cell receptor beta chain was observed in a study of T cell responses to AZD1222 COVID-19 vaccine. The assay was immunoSEQ multiplex PCR, and TCRdb's table has in-frame clones only and misses some. This sample has some 190,000 clones, with around 90% found just once. The V and J ends lost 2 bases and 2 bases respectively, with 14 bases between them. Germline V CDR1 and CDR2: SGHRS, YFSETQ. CDR3 length equals 15 residues. A note on this clone: Its antigen is unidentified.

Whole-study results and caveats: The donor cohort was predominantly white British with a female majority, and clonal diversity may have been underestimated.

This specimen was peripheral blood, taken 28 days after the second AZD1222 dose. This clonotype was sampled from an adult who received the AZD1222 COVID-19 vaccine. V and J are TRBV5-1 and TRBJ2-7, with D perhaps assigned TRBD1 or TRBD2 (5 bases each). The CDR3 reads CASSLSGTLTYEQYF. CDR3 sequence (DNA): TGCGCCAGCAGCTTATCAGGGACCCTTACCTACGAGCAGTACTTC.